Sequencing of this TCR beta chain was carried out in a study of identifying expanded T cells in peripheral blood. Assay used: immunoSEQ multiplex PCR; TCRdb lists only in-frame clones, some missing. This repertoire shows about 82,000 clones, 70% to 90% found once; its top ten account for 7.3%. Germline loops: CDR1 MNHEY, CDR2 SVGAGI. This CDR3 contains 15 residues. V trimming: 5 bases; J trimming: 6 bases; junction bases outside the gene matches: 7. The material sequenced was blood. This clonotype originated in a person aged 18 to 70 in good health. V gene TRBV6-5 combines with J gene TRBJ1-6; 7 nucleotides align to TRBD1. Written as DNA, the CDR3 is TGTGCCAGCAGTAACGTCGAGGGGGCTAATTCACCCCTCCACTTT. Translating gives CASSNVEGANSPLHF.